These 25 T cell receptor beta chains were sequenced from one sample in a study of shared clonotypes between healthy human individuals. Sequenced by immunoSEQ multiplex PCR; TCRdb stores in-frame clones only, minus some. The sample records around 2.3 million clones, under 97% being singletons. Sequencing was carried out using naive CD4+ T cells sorted from blood. The subset here: CD45RA+ positively selected. The receptors shown here come from a man between 18 and 29 years old in good health.

Concerning this clone: The identical CDR3 is also encoded by other nucleotide sequences in the sample. The chain employs TRBV5-8 and TRBJ2-7; possible D gene TRBD2, 5 bases. Germline V gives CDR1 SGHTS, CDR2 YDEGEE. The CDR3 has 15 amino acids. V was pared by 0 bases and J by 3 bases, with 13 bases between. In DNA form, the CDR3 reads TGTGCCAGCAGCTTGGTGCGGGTACTCAGCTACGAGCAGTACTTC. This sequence encodes CASSLVRVLSYEQYF.

The chain recombines TRBV28 with TRBJ1-5; tentatively, D is TRBD1 (5 bases). Germline V gene data show CDR1 as MDHEN and CDR2 as SYDVKM. The CDR3 covers 13 residues. V lost 7 bases, J lost 7 bases, and 14 bases lay in between. DNA for the CDR3: TGTGCCAGCACTTCTAGGGGTGGCCAGCCCCAGCATTTT. Amino acid sequence: CASTSRGGQPQHF.

The rearrangement joins TRBV4-1 to TRBJ2-1; 9 nucleotides agree with TRBD1. Germline CDR1 MGHRA, CDR2 YSYEKL. Germline trimming cut 3 bases from V and 4 bases from J; bases unmatched to any gene: 7. The CDR3 runs 16 residues. CDR3: CASSQPDRGRYNEQFF. The CDR3 nucleotides are TGCGCCAGCAGCCAGCCGGACAGGGGTAGATACAATGAGCAGTTCTTC.

The chain uses TRBV7-8 and TRBJ1-4; D remains unclear. Germline loops: CDR1 SGHVS, CDR2 FQNEAQ. This CDR3 has 14 residues. The V end lost 3 bases, the J end lost 4 bases, and 9 bases lay between the germline ends. CDR3 bases: TGTGCCAGCAGCTTTAGCACAGTTAATGAAAAACTGTTTTTT. Residues: CASSFSTVNEKLFF.

The chain joins TRBV7-4 to TRBJ2-4, with unresolved D. This CDR3 spans 16 amino acids. Trimming took 1 base from V and 6 from J, leaving 16 bases between them. Germline CDR1 and CDR2: SGHVT and SQSDAQ. The CDR3 DNA reads as TGTGCCAGCAGCTTAGGTAGTGAAGTACGACCAAACATTCAGTACTTC. Translated, it gives CASSLGSEVRPNIQYF.

The chain links TRBV5-4 to TRBJ2-7, with 7 bases identical to TRBD1. The CDR3 loop spans 16 amino acids. Germline CDR1 is SGHNT and CDR2 is YYREEE (reference sequence). The V gene end was trimmed by 0 bases and the J gene end by 1 base; junction bases not matched to a gene: 7. The CDR3 protein is CASSLVTGQTSYEQYF. The CDR3, as DNA: TGTGCCAGCAGCTTGGTAACGGGACAGACTTCCTACGAGCAGTACTTC.

The V and J genes are TRBV15 and TRBJ2-7; D may be TRBD1 or TRBD2 (5 bases each). The germline V and J ends were trimmed by 0 bases and 2 bases, with 20 bases remaining between them. In germline, CDR1 is LNHNV, CDR2 YYDKDF (reference sequence). The CDR3 is made up of 18 amino acids. The CDR3 spells CATSREGTPFVGPYEQYF. The CDR3 DNA reads as TGTGCCACCAGCAGAGAAGGGACCCCTTTTGTAGGGCCCTACGAGCAGTACTTC.

This chain connects TRBV10-3 to TRBJ1-2; D is unresolved. The V and J ends lost 3 bases and 5 bases respectively, with 10 bases between them. Germline assignment: CDR1 ENHRY and CDR2 SYGVKD. The CDR3 contains 13 residues. CDR3 DNA sequence: TGTGCCATCAGTGACAGCGAGAAATATGGCTACACCTTC. It is translated as CAISDSEKYGYTF.

The V and J genes are TRBV5-4 and TRBJ1-2; D gene ambiguous. The germline gives CDR1 SGHNT, CDR2 YYREEE (reference sequence). This CDR3 is 13 amino acids long. Trimming removed 1 base at V and 3 bases at J, with 7 bases between. The CDR3 spells CASSLSRDYGYTF. The DNA for the CDR3 is TGTGCCAGCAGCTTGTCCCGGGACTATGGCTACACCTTC.

V gene TRBV10-3 combines with J gene TRBJ2-2; no clear D. Germline CDR1 reads ENHRY; CDR2 reads SYGVKD. V was trimmed by 5 bases and J by 4 bases, leaving 14 bases between them. CDR3 length: 15 residues. CDR3 sequence reads: CAISLDQRFTGELFF. CDR3 nucleotides: TGTGCCATCAGTTTGGACCAGAGATTCACCGGGGAGCTGTTTTTT.

Concerning this clone: Because the CDR3's place on the DNA is in doubt, the DNA is left out and the CDR3 is given as listed by TCRdb. The V call is TRBV1, the J call TRBJ1-3. TRBV1 is deemed a pseudogene. 16 amino acids form the CDR3, both terminal residues included. The CDR3: CTSSQGNVASGNTIYF.

The gene calls are TRBV4-1 and TRBJ2-5; D may match TRBD1 or TRBD2 (5 bases each). The CDR3 contains 16 residues. V dropped 1 base and J dropped 5 bases, with 17 bases sitting between them. The germline gives CDR1 MGHRA, CDR2 YSYEKL. CDR3 region: CASSQVGASPTETQYF. The CDR3 DNA reads as TGCGCCAGCAGCCAAGTCGGGGCTAGTCCGACCGAGACCCAGTACTTC.

The chain uses TRBV28 and TRBJ1-2; tentative D call: TRBD1 (5 bases). V dropped 9 bases and J dropped 3 bases, with 11 bases sitting between them. This CDR3 spans 12 amino acids. Germline V gene sequence: CDR1 MDHEN, CDR2 SYDVKM. CDR3: CASSQGYYGYTF. CDR3 coding DNA: TGTGCCAGTTCCCAGGGATACTATGGCTACACCTTC.

V gene TRBV5-4 combines with J gene TRBJ2-1, with unresolved D. Trimming took off 8 bases at V and 7 bases at J, with 13 bases between the two ends. Germline V gives CDR1 SGHNT, CDR2 YYREEE (reference sequence). CDR3 size: 12 residues. The chain's CDR3 is CASKLGQNEQFF. The DNA of the CDR3 is TGTGCCAGTAAGCTTGGGCAGAATGAGCAGTTCTTC.

V usage is TRBV19 and J usage is TRBJ1-6, with a weak D call TRBD1 (6 bases). CDR3 size: 14 residues. V was cut by 2 bases and J by 5 bases, with 7 bases left in between. From germline, CDR1 is LNHDA and CDR2 SQIVND (reference sequence). This chain's CDR3 is CASSIWTDNSPLHF. As DNA, the CDR3 is TGTGCCAGTAGTATATGGACAGATAATTCACCCCTCCACTTT.

The rearrangement links TRBV4-3 to TRBJ1-5; 9 bases agree with TRBD1. V lost 2 bases to trimming and J lost 0 bases; unmatched junction nucleotides: 8. The CDR3 contains 18 residues. The V gene's germline CDR1 is LGHNA and CDR2 YSLEER. The CDR3 nucleotides are TGCGCCAGCAGCCAAAGGACAGGGGCCTTGGGTAGCAATCAGCCCCAGCATTTT. Translating it yields CASSQRTGALGSNQPQHF.

The chain uses TRBV19 and TRBJ2-3, with D maybe TRBD2 (6 bases). V lost 6 bases and J 1 base, leaving 11 bases between the germline ends. CDR3 size: 14 residues. CDR1 LNHDA and CDR2 SQIVND come from the germline V gene (reference sequence). The CDR3 loop reads CASRRGGGTDTQYF. CDR3 nucleotide sequence: TGTGCCAGTAGGCGGGGCGGGGGCACAGATACGCAGTATTTT.

This chain uses TRBV28 with TRBJ1-1; the D gene is possibly TRBD1 (6 bases). Germline assignment: CDR1 MDHEN and CDR2 SYDVKM. This CDR3 is 13 amino acids long. The V and J ends lost 6 bases and 5 bases respectively, with 13 bases between them. CDR3 region: CASSTGMGTEAFF. CDR3 bases: TGTGCCAGCAGCACAGGGATGGGGACTGAAGCTTTCTTT. The full variable domain, in which reference TRBV28 and TRBJ1-1 provide the parts outside the CDR3, is DVKVTQSSRYLVKRTGEKVFLECVQDMDHENMFWYRQDPGLGLRLIYFSYDVKMKEKGDIPEGYSVSREKKERFSLILESASTNQTSMYLCASSTGMGTEAFFGQGTRLTVV.

The chain joins TRBV27 to TRBJ1-6; D unclear. Germline CDR1 MNHEY, CDR2 SMNVEV (reference sequence). V lost 5 bases to trimming and J lost 7 bases, with 15 bases between them. The CDR3 sequence is 15 residues long. The CDR3 DNA is TGTGCCAGCAGTCCGCGACGGAGGTTAAATTCACCCCTCCACTTT. Translated: CASSPRRRLNSPLHF.

The chain recombines TRBV7-2 with TRBJ2-2; possibly TRBD1 for D (5 bases). Trimming shortened V by 4 bases and J by 2 bases, and 14 bases separated the two germline ends. Germline V gene data show CDR1 as SGHTA and CDR2 as FQGNSA. The CDR3 covers 16 residues. DNA of the CDR3: TGTGCCAGCAGCTCCCCACAGGATTTCAACACCGGGGAGCTGTTTTTT. Protein sequence: CASSSPQDFNTGELFF.

J is TRBJ1-1 and V is TRBV30; no reliable D call. There are 13 residues in the CDR3. V was pared by 0 bases and J by 11 bases, with 16 bases between. The germline CDR1 and CDR2 sequences are GTSNPN and SVGIG (reference sequence). Here the CDR3 DNA reads TGTGCCTGGAGTGTGGTCCAAAGGGCTGGGGCTTTCTTT. Amino acid sequence: CAWSVVQRAGAFF. The full variable domain, completed using reference TRBV30 and TRBJ1-1, is SQTIHQWPATLVQPVGSPLSLECTVEGTSNPNLYWYRQAAGRGLQLLFYSVGIGQISSEVPQNLSASRPQDRQFILSSKKLLLSDSGFYLCAWSVVQRAGAFFGQGTRLTVV.

This sequence joins TRBV18 and TRBJ1-3; TRBD1 might be the D (5 bases). This CDR3 contains 18 residues. Trimming removed 4 bases from V and 0 bases from J, with 19 bases in between. Germline loops: CDR1 KGHSH, CDR2 LQKENI. The CDR3 is CASSRWGLGSSSGNTIYF. The CDR3 DNA reads as TGTGCCAGCTCACGATGGGGACTCGGATCATCCTCTGGAAACACCATATATTTT. The full variable domain, in which reference TRBV18 and TRBJ1-3 provide the parts outside the CDR3, is NAGVMQNPRHLVRRRGQEARLRCSPMKGHSHVYWYRQLPEEGLKFMVYLQKENIIDESGMPKERFSAEFPKEGPSILRIQQVVRGDSAAYFCASSRWGLGSSSGNTIYFGEGSWLTVV.

V usage is TRBV5-8 and J usage is TRBJ1-6; no clear D. V gave up 4 bases and J gave up 7 bases, with 18 bases separating them. CDR1 is SGHTS and CDR2 is YDEGEE in the germline V gene. The length of the CDR3 is 16 residues. CDR3 loop: CASSHGRGTLNSPLHF. The CDR3 DNA reads TGTGCCAGCAGCCATGGACGGGGAACCCTGAATTCACCCCTCCACTTT. Drawing the rest from reference TRBV5-8 and TRBJ1-6, the complete variable domain is EAGVTQSPTHLIKTRGQQATLRCSPISGHTSVYWYQQALGLGLQFLLWYDEGEERNRGNFPPRFSGRQFPNYSSELNVNALELEDSALYLCASSHGRGTLNSPLHFGNGTRLTVT.

The V call is TRBV30, the J call TRBJ1-4; D remains unclear. V dropped 1 base and J dropped 7 bases, with 16 bases sitting between them. CDR1 and CDR2 (germline): GTSNPN, SVGIG (reference sequence). This CDR3 contains 15 residues. The CDR3 protein is CAWSAGDTSTEKLFF. CDR3 nucleotide sequence: TGTGCCTGGAGTGCTGGCGACACCTCGACTGAAAAACTGTTTTTT.

The chain uses TRBV10-2 and TRBJ2-7, with 11 bases matching TRBD1. The CDR3 extends over 15 amino acids. Germline V gene data show CDR1 as WSHSY and CDR2 as SAAADI. After removal of 3 bases from V and 3 bases from J, the junction contained 4 bases not matched to a gene. The CDR3 reads CASSDRTGGFYEQYF. CDR3 in DNA: TGCGCCAGCAGTGATAGGACAGGGGGCTTCTACGAGCAGTACTTC.